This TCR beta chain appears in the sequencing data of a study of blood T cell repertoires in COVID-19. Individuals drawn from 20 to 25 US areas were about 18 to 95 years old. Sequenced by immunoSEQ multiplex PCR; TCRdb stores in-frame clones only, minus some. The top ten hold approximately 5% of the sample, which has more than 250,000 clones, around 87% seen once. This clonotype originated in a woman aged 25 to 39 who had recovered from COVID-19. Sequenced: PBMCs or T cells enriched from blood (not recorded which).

The CDR3 DNA is TGTGCCAGCAGCTTAGGGGACAGGGGAGACACTGAAGCTTTCTTT. Its protein product is CASSLGDRGDTEAFF. The rearrangement links TRBV7-9 to TRBJ1-1; 10 nucleotides agree with TRBD1. This CDR3 contains 15 residues. CDR1 and CDR2 (germline): SEHNR, FQNEAQ (reference sequence). J was trimmed by 3 bases and V by 1 base; bases with no gene match: 2.